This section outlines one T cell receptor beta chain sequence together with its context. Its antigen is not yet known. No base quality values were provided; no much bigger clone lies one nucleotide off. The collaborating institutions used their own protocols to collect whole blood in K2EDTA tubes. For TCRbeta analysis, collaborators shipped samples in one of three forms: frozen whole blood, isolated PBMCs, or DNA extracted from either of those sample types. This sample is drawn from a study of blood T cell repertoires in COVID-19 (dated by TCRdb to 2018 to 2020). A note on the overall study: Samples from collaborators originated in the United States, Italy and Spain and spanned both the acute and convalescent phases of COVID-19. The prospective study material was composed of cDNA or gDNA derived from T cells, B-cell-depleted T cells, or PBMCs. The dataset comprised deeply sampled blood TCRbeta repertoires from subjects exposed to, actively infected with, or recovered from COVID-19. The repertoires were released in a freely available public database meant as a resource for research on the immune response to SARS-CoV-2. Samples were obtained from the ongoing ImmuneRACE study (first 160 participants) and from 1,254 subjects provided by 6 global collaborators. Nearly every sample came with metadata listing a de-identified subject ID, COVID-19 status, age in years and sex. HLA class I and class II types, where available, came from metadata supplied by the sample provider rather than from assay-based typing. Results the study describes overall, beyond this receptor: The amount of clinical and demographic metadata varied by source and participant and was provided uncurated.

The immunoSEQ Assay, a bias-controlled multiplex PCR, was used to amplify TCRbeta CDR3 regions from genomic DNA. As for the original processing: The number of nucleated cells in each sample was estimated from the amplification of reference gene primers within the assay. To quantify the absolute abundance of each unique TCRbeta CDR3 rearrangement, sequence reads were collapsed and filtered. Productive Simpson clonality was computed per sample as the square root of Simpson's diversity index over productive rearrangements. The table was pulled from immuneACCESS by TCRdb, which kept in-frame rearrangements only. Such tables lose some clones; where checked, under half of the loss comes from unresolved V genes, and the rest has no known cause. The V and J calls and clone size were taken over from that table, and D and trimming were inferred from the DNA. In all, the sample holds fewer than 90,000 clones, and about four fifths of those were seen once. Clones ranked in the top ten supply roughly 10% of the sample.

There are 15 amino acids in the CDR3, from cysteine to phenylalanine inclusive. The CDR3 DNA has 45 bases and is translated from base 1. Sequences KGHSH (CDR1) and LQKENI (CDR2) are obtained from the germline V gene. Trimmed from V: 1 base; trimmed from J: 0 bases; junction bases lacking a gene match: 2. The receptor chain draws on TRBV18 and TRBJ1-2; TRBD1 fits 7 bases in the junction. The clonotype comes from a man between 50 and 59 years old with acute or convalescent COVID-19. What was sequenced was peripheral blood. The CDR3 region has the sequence CASSPLTGANYGYTF. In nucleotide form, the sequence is TGTGCCAGCTCACCACTTACAGGGGCTAACTATGGCTACACCTTC.